Listed below are T cell receptor beta chains from one sample, sequenced in a study of blood T cell repertoires in COVID-19. Profiled with immunoSEQ multiplex PCR; TCRdb holds only in-frame clones, not every one. The sample gives 100,000 or so clones, around 84% of which show up once; around 2% is in the top ten. Material for sequencing was peripheral blood. Receptor source: a woman in her 70s with active or convalescent COVID-19. CDR3s include the opening cysteine and the closing phenylalanine or tryptophan. Fields, in order: CDR3 protein, CDR3 DNA, V gene, CDR3 length, J gene, D gene, clone size. D genes are given only for firm matches. Expanded clones are given a class, and other clones once, few, many or no size at all.

CDR3 protein: CASSLQGSEAFF; CDR3 DNA: TGCGCCAGCAGCTTACAGGGGTCTGAAGCTTTCTTT; V gene: TRBV5-1; CDR3 length: 12; J gene: TRBJ1-1; D gene: TRBD1; clone size: few
CDR3 protein: CASSPGTGYGYTF; CDR3 DNA: TGTGCCAGCAGTCCCGGGACAGGGTATGGCTACACCTTC; V gene: TRBV28; CDR3 length: 13; J gene: TRBJ1-2; D gene: TRBD1; clone size: -
CDR3 protein: CASSSGQGPFEAFF; CDR3 DNA: TGTGCCAGCAGCTCGGGACAGGGGCCTTTTGAAGCTTTCTTT; V gene: TRBV7-2; CDR3 length: 14; J gene: TRBJ1-1; D gene: TRBD1; clone size: -
CDR3 protein: CASNRAGSYEQYF; CDR3 DNA: TGTGCCAGCAACAGGGCAGGGTCCTACGAGCAGTACTTC; V gene: TRBV27; CDR3 length: 13; J gene: TRBJ2-7; D gene: -; clone size: -
CDR3 protein: CASSTGTAGMVPQHF; CDR3 DNA: TGTGCCAGTAGTACCGGGACAGCAGGAATGGTGCCCCAGCATTTT; V gene: TRBV19; CDR3 length: 15; J gene: TRBJ1-5; D gene: TRBD1; clone size: -
CDR3 protein: CASSINRNTEAFF; CDR3 DNA: TGTGCCAGTAGTATCAACAGGAACACTGAAGCTTTCTTT; V gene: TRBV19; CDR3 length: 13; J gene: TRBJ1-1; D gene: -; clone size: -
CDR3 protein: CASSKAASQTYEQYF; CDR3 DNA: TGTGCCAGTAGTAAGGCGGCCAGCCAGACCTACGAGCAGTACTTC; V gene: TRBV19; CDR3 length: 15; J gene: TRBJ2-7; D gene: -; clone size: -
CDR3 protein: CASVSGQSLYEQYF; CDR3 DNA: TGTGCCAGCGTCTCGGGACAGTCACTCTACGAGCAGTACTTC; V gene: TRBV28; CDR3 length: 14; J gene: TRBJ2-7; D gene: TRBD1; clone size: -
CDR3 protein: CASSRDLQETQYF; CDR3 DNA: TGTGCCAGCAGCAGGGACTTGCAAGAGACCCAGTACTTC; V gene: TRBV27; CDR3 length: 13; J gene: TRBJ2-5; D gene: -; clone size: -
CDR3 protein: CASSLQGLVLFF; CDR3 DNA: TGTGCCAGCAGCTTACAGGGACTAGTCCTGTTCTTC; V gene: TRBV7-2; CDR3 length: 12; J gene: TRBJ2-1; D gene: TRBD2; clone size: -
CDR3 protein: CATSDSRLAGDEQYF; CDR3 DNA: TGTGCCACCAGTGATTCTCGACTAGCGGGAGACGAGCAGTACTTC; V gene: TRBV24-1; CDR3 length: 15; J gene: TRBJ2-7; D gene: TRBD2; clone size: -
CDR3 protein: CASSPAGEAFF; CDR3 DNA: TGTGCCAGCTCACCAGCAGGGGAAGCTTTCTTT; V gene: TRBV18; CDR3 length: 11; J gene: TRBJ1-1; D gene: -; clone size: -
CDR3 protein: CASSQDPGSYSGNTIYF; CDR3 DNA: TGTGCCAGCAGCCAAGATCCAGGCTCATACTCTGGAAACACCATATATTTT; V gene: TRBV4-2; CDR3 length: 17; J gene: TRBJ1-3; D gene: -; clone size: -
CDR3 protein: CASSRLAGGADTQYF; CDR3 DNA: TGTGCCAGCAGCAGACTAGCGGGGGGTGCAGATACGCAGTATTTT; V gene: TRBV6-2/TRBV6-3; CDR3 length: 15; J gene: TRBJ2-3; D gene: TRBD2; clone size: -
CDR3 protein: CASSLFYNEQFF; CDR3 DNA: TGTGCCAGTAGTCTGTTCTACAATGAGCAGTTCTTC; V gene: TRBV19; CDR3 length: 12; J gene: TRBJ2-1; D gene: -; clone size: -
CDR3 protein: CASFRGPNTGELFF; CDR3 DNA: TGTGCCAGTTTCAGGGGGCCGAACACCGGGGAGCTGTTTTTT; V gene: TRBV6-5; CDR3 length: 14; J gene: TRBJ2-2; D gene: TRBD1; clone size: few
CDR3 protein: CASRVGLAGGETQYF; CDR3 DNA: TGTGCCAGCAGAGTGGGACTAGCGGGAGGTGAGACCCAGTACTTC; V gene: TRBV2; CDR3 length: 15; J gene: TRBJ2-5; D gene: TRBD2; clone size: -
CDR3 protein: CASREQGGSYEQYF; CDR3 DNA: TGTGCCAGCAGGGAACAGGGGGGATCCTACGAGCAGTACTTC; V gene: TRBV28; CDR3 length: 14; J gene: TRBJ2-7; D gene: TRBD1; clone size: -
CDR3 protein: CASSVLAGSYNEQFF; CDR3 DNA: TGTGCCAGTAGTGTCTTAGCGGGTTCCTACAATGAGCAGTTCTTC; V gene: TRBV19; CDR3 length: 15; J gene: TRBJ2-1; D gene: TRBD2; clone size: -
CDR3 protein: CASSPPGRDGYTF; CDR3 DNA: TGTGCCAGCTCACCACCTGGCAGGGATGGCTACACCTTC; V gene: TRBV18; CDR3 length: 13; J gene: TRBJ1-2; D gene: -; clone size: few
CDR3 protein: CASRGDTNTEAFF; CDR3 DNA: TGCGCCAGCAGAGGGGACACCAACACTGAAGCTTTCTTT; V gene: TRBV5-1; CDR3 length: 13; J gene: TRBJ1-1; D gene: -; clone size: once
CDR3 protein: CASSSINGQGNEQFF; CDR3 DNA: TGTGCCAGCAGCTCCATAAACGGCCAGGGGAATGAGCAGTTCTTC; V gene: TRBV7-2; CDR3 length: 15; J gene: TRBJ2-1; D gene: -; clone size: -
CDR3 protein: CASSPITTLTGTHTEAFF; CDR3 DNA: TGTGCCAGCTCACCAATCACCACACTCACAGGGACGCACACTGAAGCTTTCTTT; V gene: TRBV18; CDR3 length: 18; J gene: TRBJ1-1; D gene: -; clone size: -
CDR3 protein: CASSEEGTYGYTF; CDR3 DNA: TGCGCCAGCAGTGAAGAGGGGACTTATGGCTACACCTTC; V gene: TRBV10-2; CDR3 length: 13; J gene: TRBJ1-2; D gene: -; clone size: -
CDR3 protein: CASSQGRSNTEAFF; CDR3 DNA: TGTGCCAGCAGCCAAGGACGGAGCAACACTGAAGCTTTCTTT; V gene: TRBV3-1/TRBV3-2; CDR3 length: 14; J gene: TRBJ1-1; D gene: -; clone size: -
CDR3 protein: CASRASGGPTGELFF; CDR3 DNA: TGTGCCAGCCGAGCTAGCGGGGGGCCTACCGGGGAGCTGTTTTTT; V gene: TRBV9; CDR3 length: 15; J gene: TRBJ2-2; D gene: TRBD2; clone size: once
CDR3 protein: CASSPGEGETQYF; CDR3 DNA: TGTGCCAGCTCACCGGGGGAGGGGGAGACCCAGTACTTC; V gene: TRBV18; CDR3 length: 13; J gene: TRBJ2-5; D gene: TRBD2; clone size: few
CDR3 protein: CASRPGQGWTEAFF; CDR3 DNA: TGTGCCAGCAGACCCGGACAGGGTTGGACTGAAGCTTTCTTT; V gene: TRBV6-5; CDR3 length: 14; J gene: TRBJ1-1; D gene: TRBD1; clone size: once
CDR3 protein: CASSISDRDGYTF; CDR3 DNA: TGTGCCAGCAGCATATCCGACAGGGATGGCTACACCTTC; V gene: TRBV7-8; CDR3 length: 13; J gene: TRBJ1-2; D gene: TRBD1; clone size: -
CDR3 protein: CASSLDLSSYNEQFF; CDR3 DNA: TGCGCCAGCAGCTTGGATCTCAGCTCCTACAATGAGCAGTTCTTC; V gene: TRBV5-1; CDR3 length: 15; J gene: TRBJ2-1; D gene: -; clone size: -
CDR3 protein: CASSQDRIWPRQGYGYTF; CDR3 DNA: TGCGCCAGCAGCCAAGATCGGATTTGGCCGAGACAGGGTTATGGCTACACCTTC; V gene: TRBV4-1; CDR3 length: 18; J gene: TRBJ1-2; D gene: TRBD1; clone size: -
CDR3 protein: CASSPDRGEETQYF; CDR3 DNA: TGTGCCAGCAGCCCGGACAGGGGGGAAGAGACCCAGTACTTC; V gene: TRBV7-2; CDR3 length: 14; J gene: TRBJ2-5; D gene: TRBD1; clone size: -
CDR3 protein: CASSQFGAQPQHF; CDR3 DNA: TGTGCCAGCAGCCAATTTGGGGCTCAGCCCCAGCATTTT; V gene: TRBV3-1/TRBV3-2; CDR3 length: 13; J gene: TRBJ1-5; D gene: -; clone size: -
CDR3 protein: CASSLRTSGEVYEQYF; CDR3 DNA: TGCGCCAGCAGCCTCCGGACTAGCGGGGAAGTCTACGAGCAGTACTTC; V gene: TRBV4-1; CDR3 length: 16; J gene: TRBJ2-7; D gene: TRBD2; clone size: -
CDR3 protein: CASSVGLGQGLNTEAFF; CDR3 DNA: TGTGCCAGCAGCGTAGGGTTGGGACAGGGACTTAACACTGAAGCTTTCTTT; V gene: TRBV9; CDR3 length: 17; J gene: TRBJ1-1; D gene: TRBD1; clone size: -
CDR3 protein: CASSPRTGGYNEQFF; CDR3 DNA: TGTGCCAGCAGCCCGAGGACAGGGGGGTACAATGAGCAGTTCTTC; V gene: TRBV2; CDR3 length: 15; J gene: TRBJ2-1; D gene: TRBD1; clone size: -
CDR3 protein: CASSSSETEAFF; CDR3 DNA: TGTGCCAGCAGTAGCTCGGAGACTGAAGCTTTCTTT; V gene: TRBV28; CDR3 length: 12; J gene: TRBJ1-1; D gene: -; clone size: -
CDR3 protein: CASSLRRSYTEAFF; CDR3 DNA: TGTGCCAGCAGCCTCCGGAGGAGTTACACTGAAGCTTTCTTT; V gene: TRBV11-1; CDR3 length: 14; J gene: TRBJ1-1; D gene: -; clone size: -
CDR3 protein: CASSLAVGRVGNEQFF; CDR3 DNA: TGTGCCAGCAGCTTGGCGGTCGGGAGGGTGGGGAATGAGCAGTTCTTC; V gene: TRBV5-6; CDR3 length: 16; J gene: TRBJ2-1; D gene: TRBD2; clone size: -
CDR3 protein: CASSPEGTSGINEQFF; CDR3 DNA: TGTGCCAGCAGCCCAGAGGGGACTAGCGGGATAAACGAGCAGTTCTTC; V gene: TRBV7-2; CDR3 length: 16; J gene: TRBJ2-1; D gene: TRBD2; clone size: once
CDR3 protein: CASSLFIDRDGGTEAFF; CDR3 DNA: TGTGCCAGCAGTTTATTCATAGACCGCGACGGGGGCACTGAAGCTTTCTTT; V gene: TRBV27; CDR3 length: 17; J gene: TRBJ1-1; D gene: -; clone size: -
CDR3 protein: CAWRWRGVYNEQFF; CDR3 DNA: TGTGCCTGGAGATGGCGGGGGGTCTACAATGAGCAGTTCTTC; V gene: TRBV30; CDR3 length: 14; J gene: TRBJ2-1; D gene: TRBD2; clone size: -
CDR3 protein: CASTIGGAGNQPQHF; CDR3 DNA: TGTGCCAGCACTATAGGGGGGGCTGGCAATCAGCCCCAGCATTTT; V gene: TRBV6-5; CDR3 length: 15; J gene: TRBJ1-5; D gene: -; clone size: -
CDR3 protein: CASSLGLARSQEQFF; CDR3 DNA: TGTGCCAGCAGCCTTGGACTAGCGCGAAGCCAGGAGCAGTTCTTC; V gene: TRBV5-8; CDR3 length: 15; J gene: TRBJ2-1; D gene: TRBD2; clone size: -
CDR3 protein: CASSVEEAFSGANVLTF; CDR3 DNA: TGTGCCAGTAGTGTTGAGGAGGCTTTCTCTGGGGCCAACGTCCTGACTTTC; V gene: TRBV19; CDR3 length: 17; J gene: TRBJ2-6; D gene: -; clone size: -
CDR3 protein: CSASSGGATSEQYF; CDR3 DNA: TGCAGTGCTAGTTCCGGGGGGGCAACCTCCGAGCAGTACTTC; V gene: TRBV20-1; CDR3 length: 14; J gene: TRBJ2-7; D gene: TRBD2; clone size: -
CDR3 protein: CASSLSQDGYTF; CDR3 DNA: TGTGCCAGCAGTTTATCACAGGATGGCTACACCTTC; V gene: TRBV28; CDR3 length: 12; J gene: TRBJ1-2; D gene: -; clone size: once
CDR3 protein: CASSSSGRRAIETQYF; CDR3 DNA: TGTGCCAGCAGCTCGAGCGGGCGTCGAGCGATCGAGACCCAGTACTTC; V gene: TRBV7-9; CDR3 length: 16; J gene: TRBJ2-5; D gene: -; clone size: -
CDR3 protein: CASSDRTGENYGYTF; CDR3 DNA: TGTGCCAGCAGCGACCGGACAGGGGAAAACTATGGCTACACCTTC; V gene: TRBV6-2/TRBV6-3; CDR3 length: 15; J gene: TRBJ1-2; D gene: TRBD1; clone size: few
CDR3 protein: CATGQGNQPQHF; CDR3 DNA: TGTGCCACCGGACAGGGCAATCAGCCCCAGCATTTT; V gene: TRBV15; CDR3 length: 12; J gene: TRBJ1-5; D gene: TRBD1; clone size: -
CDR3 protein: CASSLDAAGDLYGYTF; CDR3 DNA: TGTGCCAGCAGCTTAGATGCGGCAGGGGACCTCTATGGCTACACCTTC; V gene: TRBV7-2; CDR3 length: 16; J gene: TRBJ1-2; D gene: -; clone size: -